This T cell receptor beta chain appears in the sequencing data of a study of blood T cell repertoires in COVID-19. For the study at large: Spain, Italy and the United States supplied samples that represented acute and convalescent COVID-19. Nucleic acid was either cDNA or gDNA, and it came from T cells, B-cell-depleted T cells, or PBMCs.

Authors' processing steps: Reference gene primer amplification gave nucleated cell count estimates. This table comes from immunoSEQ multiplex PCR, and its TCRdb copy is limited to in-frame clones, with some not included. That table is the source of V, J and clone size, and D and trimming were worked out from the DNA. The data show about 120,000 clones, roughly 90% seen once. Sequencing was carried out using peripheral blood. The sequence derives from a man aged 35-49 years with acute or convalescent COVID-19.

CDR3 bases: TGTGCCAGTAGTATATTTACAGGGGGATATGGCTACACCTTC. Amino acids: CASSIFTGGYGYTF. The chain employs TRBV19 and TRBJ1-2, with 8 bases fitting TRBD1. V lost 2 bases to trimming and J lost 5 bases; unmatched junction nucleotides: 4. The germline CDR1 and CDR2 sequences are LNHDA and SQIVND (reference sequence). The CDR3 is made up of 14 amino acids. The whole variable domain, remainder taken from reference TRBV19 and TRBJ1-2, is DGGITQSPKYLFRKEGQNVTLSCEQNLNHDAMYWYRQDPGQGLRLIYYSQIVNDFQKGDIAEGYSVSREKKESFPLTVTSAQKNPTAFYLCASSIFTGGYGYTFGSGTRLTVV.